Listed here are 29 T cell receptor beta chains from one sample, sequenced in a study of blood T cell repertoires in COVID-19. This table comes from immunoSEQ multiplex PCR, and its TCRdb copy is limited to in-frame clones, with some not included. The sample has about 45,000 clones, 83% seen once. The source material was peripheral blood. The receptors originated from an elderly man in a cohort sampled during active COVID-19.

The chain uses TRBV11-1 and TRBJ1-2; D remains ambiguous. Trimming left V 2 bases short and J 4 bases short, with 11 bases between. This CDR3 spans 14 amino acids. In germline, CDR1 is SGHAT, CDR2 FQDESV (reference sequence). The CDR3 sequence is CASSLTLAGYGYTF. The DNA of the CDR3 is TGTGCCAGCAGCTTAACGTTGGCGGGCTATGGCTACACCTTC.

V and J are TRBV7-2 and TRBJ2-1; 7 nucleotides line up with TRBD2. V lost 5 bases, J lost 11 bases, and 15 bases stayed unmatched. The CDR3 is 15 residues long. Germline CDR1 reads SGHTA; CDR2 reads FQGNSA. This chain's CDR3 is CASSLPLFRSGKQFF. The CDR3 nucleotides are TGTGCCAGCAGCCTCCCTTTGTTCCGGAGCGGGAAGCAGTTCTTC. Full variable domain (missing parts from reference TRBV7-2 and TRBJ2-1): GAGVSQSPSNKVTEKGKDVELRCDPISGHTALYWYRQSLGQGLEFLIYFQGNSAPDKSGLPSDRFSAERTGGSVSTLTIQRTQQEDSAVYLCASSLPLFRSGKQFFGPGTRLTVL.

The V gene is TRBV7-2, the J gene TRBJ1-4; D is perhaps TRBD1 (5 bases). Germline V gene lookup returns CDR1 SGHTA and CDR2 FQGNSA. The germline V and J ends were trimmed by 3 bases and 7 bases, with 12 bases remaining between them. The CDR3 has 14 amino acids. Here the CDR3 reads CASSLKGLGEKLFF. CDR3 sequence (DNA): TGTGCCAGCAGCTTGAAGGGGCTTGGTGAAAAACTGTTTTTT.

The V and J genes are TRBV10-2 and TRBJ1-2; D might be TRBD1 (5 bases). This CDR3 has 12 amino acids. The germline V gene encodes CDR1 WSHSY and CDR2 SAAADI. Trimming pared 10 bases from V and 4 bases from J, leaving 13 bases between. CDR3 residues: CATLQDSYGYTF. CDR3 in DNA: TGCGCCACACTACAGGATTCCTATGGCTACACCTTC.

CDR3 sequence: CASSPSDRGNTDTQYF. The CDR3 coding sequence is TGTGCCAGCAGCCCGTCCGACAGGGGGAACACAGATACGCAGTATTTT. V and J are TRBV7-3 and TRBJ2-3; 9 bases line up with TRBD1. Germline CDR1 is SGHTA and CDR2 is FQGTGA. Trimming cost V 5 bases and J 2 bases; bases outside gene matches: 8. There are 16 residues in the CDR3.

V gene TRBV3-1 (or the pseudogene TRBV3-2) combines with J gene TRBJ2-7; no clear D gene. This CDR3 is built from 13 residues. Germline V gene lookup returns CDR1 LGHDT and CDR2 YNNKEL (reference sequence). V was clipped by 5 bases and J by 7 bases, with 15 bases between them. As DNA, the CDR3 is TGTGCCAGCAGCAGCGAACAAGCTGGAGAGCAGTACTTC. Residues: CASSSEQAGEQYF.

The rearrangement links TRBV30 to TRBJ1-4; no clear D. Germline values: CDR1 GTSNPN, CDR2 SVGIG (reference sequence). The ends were cut back, 5 bases at V and 8 bases at J, with 24 bases in the middle. This CDR3 is built from 16 residues. CDR3 in DNA: TGTGCCTGGGCGTATCCGGAGGAGGACCTGTGGGAAAAACTGTTTTTT. It specifies CAWAYPEEDLWEKLFF.

V usage is TRBV2 and J usage is TRBJ1-4; 7 nucleotides match TRBD1. This CDR3 comprises 15 residues. The trim removed 5 bases at V and 2 bases at J, leaving 5 bases unmatched. CDR1 SNHLY and CDR2 FYNNEI come from the germline V gene. Written as DNA, the CDR3 is TGTGCCAGCAGTCGACAGGGAGGTACTAATGAAAAACTGTTTTTT. Residues: CASSRQGGTNEKLFF.

The rearrangement joins TRBV7-9 to TRBJ2-3, with TRBD2 identical over 7 bases. V shed 5 bases, J shed 3 bases, and the junction held 11 bases outside the gene matches. CDR1 and CDR2 from the germline V gene are SEHNR and FQNEAQ (reference sequence). The length of the CDR3 is 16 residues. The CDR3 region has the DNA TGTGCCAGCAGCCAGGCGCGGCTAGCGGAAACAGATACGCAGTATTTT. It encodes CASSQARLAETDTQYF.

This clone was picked up a small number of times. V and J are TRBV5-1 and TRBJ1-3, with unresolved D. V lost 0 bases to trimming and J lost 3 bases, with 10 bases between them. There are 15 residues in the CDR3. Looked up from germline, CDR1 is SGHRS and CDR2 is YFSETQ. The CDR3 sequence: CASSLVGPDGNTIYF. The CDR3 DNA reads as TGCGCCAGCAGCTTGGTTGGGCCGGATGGAAACACCATATATTTT.

In nucleotides, the CDR3 is TGTGCCAGCAGTTTCTCGGGTGGCGAGCAGTACTTC. It codes for CASSFSGGEQYF. The chain links TRBV28 to TRBJ2-7; D remains ambiguous. The V end was cut by 3 bases, the J end by 6 bases, with 9 bases between. This CDR3 has 12 residues. The germline CDR1 and CDR2 sequences are MDHEN and SYDVKM.

The J gene is TRBJ1-2, the V gene TRBV10-3, with a tentative D call TRBD1 (6 bases). Germline assignment: CDR1 ENHRY and CDR2 SYGVKD. The CDR3 consists of 13 residues. Trimming pared 4 bases from V and 6 bases from J, leaving 12 bases between. The CDR3 nucleotides are TGTGCCATCAGTGGGGGGCAGAATCATGGCTACACCTTC. This encodes CAISGGQNHGYTF.

The chain has TRBV2 and TRBJ2-5; 8 nucleotides match TRBD1. The CDR3 is made up of 15 amino acids. Germline values: CDR1 SNHLY, CDR2 FYNNEI. J lost 5 bases, V lost 7 bases, and 12 bases had no gene match. The DNA of the CDR3 is TGTGCCAGCACCCTGGGCAGGGGGCAAGGGGAGACCCAGTACTTC. Translation gives CASTLGRGQGETQYF.

This chain joins TRBV4-1 and TRBJ2-5; D may be TRBD2 (6 bases). The CDR3 sequence is 15 residues long. CDR1 is MGHRA, CDR2 YSYEKL, per germline. Trimming took off 4 bases at V and 2 bases at J, with 14 bases between the two ends. This CDR3 is CASSPTGVVQETQYF. As DNA, the CDR3 is TGCGCCAGCAGCCCGACGGGGGTAGTACAAGAGACCCAGTACTTC.

The rearrangement links TRBV19 to TRBJ2-3; TRBD2 aligns across 9 bases. Per germline, CDR1 LNHDA and CDR2 SQIVND (reference sequence). Trimming cost V 1 base and J 8 bases; bases outside gene matches: 10. This CDR3 has 16 residues. The CDR3 is CASSIGSGGGFGTQYF. CDR3 DNA: TGTGCCAGTAGTATAGGTAGCGGGGGAGGTTTCGGTACGCAGTATTTT.

The chain couples TRBV6-2 or TRBV6-3 to TRBJ2-7, with TRBD1 identical over 8 bases. Germline V gene lookup returns CDR1 MNHEY and CDR2 SVGEGT. J was trimmed by 7 bases and V by 2 bases; bases with no gene match: 7. The CDR3 sequence is 14 residues long. The CDR3 protein is CASSYGQGAREQYF. The DNA of the CDR3 is TGTGCCAGCAGTTACGGCCAGGGGGCGCGAGAGCAGTACTTC.

The gene calls are TRBV5-1 and TRBJ2-1; D is perhaps TRBD2 (6 bases). The CDR3 extends over 15 amino acids. Trimming removed 0 bases at V and 4 bases at J, with 11 bases between. The V gene's germline CDR1 is SGHRS and CDR2 YFSETQ. CDR3 nucleotides: TGCGCCAGCAGCTTGGATGTAGCGGATTACAATGAGCAGTTCTTC. Protein: CASSLDVADYNEQFF.

The V call is TRBV18, the J call TRBJ2-5; D is unclear. Trimming stripped 6 bases from V and 2 bases from J, with 13 bases between. Germline CDR1 KGHSH, CDR2 LQKENI. This CDR3 has 14 amino acids. CDR3 bases: TGTGCCAGCTCCCCTTTTCCGTCTCAAGAGACCCAGTACTTC. Translated, it gives CASSPFPSQETQYF. Filled out from reference TRBV18 and TRBJ2-5, the complete variable domain reads NAGVMQNPRHLVRRRGQEARLRCSPMKGHSHVYWYRQLPEEGLKFMVYLQKENIIDESGMPKERFSAEFPKEGPSILRIQQVVRGDSAAYFCASSPFPSQETQYFGPGTRLLVL.

The chain employs TRBV30 and TRBJ1-2; 8 bases map to TRBD1. There are 13 residues in the CDR3. Trimming took 6 bases from V and 4 from J; bases not matched to a gene: 7. The germline V gene encodes CDR1 GTSNPN and CDR2 SVGIG (reference sequence). This chain's CDR3 is CACPDRDSYGYTF. CDR3 DNA: TGTGCCTGCCCGGACAGGGATAGCTATGGCTACACCTTC.

This chain connects TRBV9 to TRBJ2-5; TRBD2 aligns across 12 bases. The J segment lost 4 bases and the V segment lost 0 bases, leaving 10 bases of the junction unmatched. The CDR3 totals 18 residues. Germline assignment: CDR1 SGDLS and CDR2 YYNGEE. The CDR3 sequence: CASSVGRLAGGPIETQYF. For the CDR3, the DNA is TGTGCCAGCAGCGTAGGGCGGCTAGCGGGGGGGCCGATAGAGACCCAGTACTTC.

This chain joins TRBV14 and TRBJ2-4; D might be TRBD1 (5 bases). This CDR3 region has 13 residues. V was trimmed by 4 bases and J by 11 bases, leaving 15 bases between them. From germline, CDR1 is SGHDN and CDR2 FVKESK. The CDR3: CASSPNPQTVQYF. The CDR3 DNA is TGTGCCAGCAGCCCCAACCCCCAGACAGTTCAGTACTTC.

This clone was picked up one time. This chain joins TRBV6-2 or TRBV6-3 and TRBJ2-3, with D perhaps TRBD2 (5 bases). From germline, CDR1 is MNHEY and CDR2 SVGEGT. V lost 0 bases and J lost 0, with 25 bases in between. There are 21 residues in the CDR3. CDR3 DNA: TGTGCCAGCAGTTACTCGATGAAGTCCGCGGGTCCTAACCCTAGCACAGATACGCAGTATTTT. The encoded protein is CASSYSMKSAGPNPSTDTQYF.

The chain joins TRBV11-2 to TRBJ1-2; D gene unclear. The CDR3 runs to 13 residues. With 1 base removed from V and 8 bases from J, the gap between germline ends came to 11 bases. Germline V gene sequence: CDR1 SGHAT, CDR2 FQNNGV. For the CDR3, the DNA is TGTGCCAGCAGCTTAGTCCCTTACGGGGGCTACACCTTC. Residues: CASSLVPYGGYTF. Full variable domain (rest looked up from reference TRBV11-2 and TRBJ1-2): EAGVAQSPRYKIIEKRQSVAFWCNPISGHATLYWYQQILGQGPKLLIQFQNNGVVDDSQLPKDRFSAERLKGVDSTLKIQPAKLEDSAVYLCASSLVPYGGYTFGSGTRLTVV.

The chain couples TRBV28 to TRBJ2-3; TRBD2 might be the D (5 bases). Germline-derived CDR1 and CDR2 are MDHEN and SYDVKM. V lost 7 bases and J lost 3, with 17 bases in between. The CDR3 is made up of 15 amino acids. The CDR3 region has the DNA TGTGCCAGCATCCTGCGCGGGTCGGAAACAGATACGCAGTATTTT. Residues: CASILRGSETDTQYF.

The chain has TRBV2 and TRBJ2-5; tentative D call: TRBD1 (7 bases). Trimming took 3 bases from V and 6 from J, leaving 20 bases between them. This CDR3 is built from 16 residues. Per the germline V gene, CDR1 is SNHLY and CDR2 is FYNNEI. CDR3 in amino acids: CASSDQGPAGGKTQYF. The DNA of the CDR3 is TGTGCCAGCAGTGACCAGGGCCCGGCAGGGGGGAAGACCCAGTACTTC. Filled out from reference TRBV2 and TRBJ2-5, the complete variable domain reads EPEVTQTPSHQVTQMGQEVILRCVPISNHLYFYWYRQILGQKVEFLVSFYNNEISEKSEIFDDQFSVERPDGSNFTLKIRSTKLEDSAMYFCASSDQGPAGGKTQYFGPGTRLLVL.

The J gene is TRBJ2-3, the V gene TRBV4-1, with 10 bases fitting TRBD1. The CDR3 has 16 residues. Germline CDR1 MGHRA, CDR2 YSYEKL. V shed 0 bases, J shed 7 bases, and the junction held 7 bases outside the gene matches. CDR3 coding DNA: TGCGCCAGCAGCCAAGAAGGGGGACAGGGGAGAAATACGCAGTATTTT. This codes for CASSQEGGQGRNTQYF.

The chain joins TRBV6-5 to TRBJ2-1; 7 bases fit TRBD2. From germline, CDR1 is MNHEY and CDR2 SVGAGI. J lost 4 bases, V lost 7 bases, and 10 bases had no gene match. The CDR3 is 15 amino acids. CDR3 residues: CASTKPGLRYNEQFF. The CDR3 DNA reads as TGTGCCAGCACTAAACCGGGACTACGTTACAATGAGCAGTTCTTC.

This chain connects TRBV6-5 to TRBJ2-3; perhaps TRBD1 as D (5 bases). The V end was cut by 6 bases, the J end by 0 bases, with 13 bases between. The germline V gene encodes CDR1 MNHEY and CDR2 SVGAGI. This CDR3 region has 15 residues. CDR3 amino acids: CASSFDRASTDTQYF. CDR3 DNA sequence: TGTGCCAGCAGCTTCGACAGAGCTAGCACAGATACGCAGTATTTT.

The CDR3 coding sequence is TGTGCCAGCAGCCAAGAGTGGAGGGGCGTGCTGTTTTTT. Amino acid sequence: CASSQEWRGVLFF. The V call is TRBV3-1 (or the pseudogene TRBV3-2), the J call TRBJ2-2; D perhaps matches TRBD2 (6 bases). V lost 0 bases to trimming and J lost 13 bases, with 12 bases between them. The CDR3 contains 13 residues. The germline V gene encodes CDR1 LGHDT and CDR2 YNNKEL (reference sequence).